This is a list of T cell receptor beta chains from one sample in a study of T cells in Graves' hyperthyroidism and ophthalmopathy. Each CDR3 protein gets one entry after TCRdb re-called the multiplex PCR reads with MiXCR. The sample includes hundreds of thousands of distinct CDR3 sequences, roughly 40% of them seen just once. The sample was blood. Receptor source: a man aged 18 to 30 with Graves' hyperthyroidism. The CDR3 runs from the conserved cysteine through the conserved F or W. D genes are given only for firm matches. A clone size is listed for some rows: how often the clone was seen (once, few, many), or a class if it is expanded.

V	J	D	size	DNA	CDR3
TRBV4-3	TRBJ2-5	-	-	TGCGCCAGCAGCCAAGGGGGGTCGGTAGCTCGGGAGACCCAGTACTTC	CASSQGGSVARETQYF
TRBV6-5	TRBJ1-1	-	few	TGTGCCAGCAGCCCCAATGGGATGAACACTGAAGCTTTCTTT	CASSPNGMNTEAFF
TRBV5-4	TRBJ1-3	-	-	TGTGCCAGCAGCTTGATTGGGGGAGACACCATATATTTT	CASSLIGGDTIYF
TRBV20-1	TRBJ1-1	-	-	TGCAGTGCTCGACCCGGATCTGAAGCTTTCTTT	CSARPGSEAFF
TRBV20-1	TRBJ2-2	-	few	TGCAGTGCTAGAAACCCCGGTCTGGGCACCGGGGAGCTGTTTTTT	CSARNPGLGTGELFF
TRBV29-1	TRBJ2-7	TRBD1	-	TGCAGCGTGGACCTGGGACAGGGTGAGCAGTACTTC	CSVDLGQGEQYF
TRBV19	TRBJ1-5	-	many	TGTGCCAGTAGTATGGGGGGAGGTCAGCCCCAGCATTTT	CASSMGGGQPQHF
TRBV7-9	TRBJ2-7	TRBD1	many	TGTGCCAGCAGCTTGGGGACAGGGCTCTACGAGCAGTACTTC	CASSLGTGLYEQYF
TRBV6-5	TRBJ1-5	TRBD1	few	TGTGCCAGCAGTCGGACAGGGGTGAGCAATCAGCCCCAGCATTTT	CASSRTGVSNQPQHF
TRBV2	TRBJ2-7	-	-	TGTACCAGCAGTCCCAGCGGGTACGAGCAGTACTTC	CTSSPSGYEQYF
TRBV6-5	TRBJ1-1	TRBD1	few	TGTGCCAGCAGTTACACTACAGGGGGTAACACTGAAGCTTTCTTT	CASSYTTGGNTEAFF
TRBV29-1	TRBJ2-2	-	many	TGCAGCGCCTTTGGCACCGGGGAGCTGTTTTTT	CSAFGTGELFF
TRBV5-1	TRBJ1-6	-	-	TGCGCCAGCAGCCCAGCAGGGGAATCCTATAATTCACCCCTCCACTTT	CASSPAGESYNSPLHF
TRBV11-2	TRBJ2-5	TRBD1	-	TGTGCCAGCAGCTTAGCCGACAGGGCTCGGGAGACCCAGTACTTC	CASSLADRARETQYF
TRBV29-1	TRBJ2-5	-	once	TGCAGCGTTGAGGGGGCCAAAGGATTAGAGACCCAGTACTTC	CSVEGAKGLETQYF
TRBV6-5	TRBJ1-6	-	-	TGTGCCAGCAGTGAAGCGAGGGGTAGGCTCTCACCCCTCCACTTT	CASSEARGRLSPLHF
TRBV19	TRBJ2-2	TRBD1	-	TGTGCCAGTAGTATAGGGTGGACAGGGACGAACACCGGGGAGCTGTTTTTT	CASSIGWTGTNTGELFF
TRBV19	TRBJ1-4	-	many	TGTGCCAGCCGCCTCAGGGCAACTAATGAAAAACTGTTTTTT	CASRLRATNEKLFF
TRBV7-9	TRBJ1-2	TRBD1	many	TGTGCCAGCAGCTCGCCCCGGACAGGGCGGAATGGCTACACCTTC	CASSSPRTGRNGYTF
TRBV11-2	TRBJ2-7	-	-	TGTGCCAGCAGTTGGACTGGAGTCGAGCAGTACTTC	CASSWTGVEQYF
TRBV12-3/TRBV12-4	TRBJ1-5	-	few	TGTGCTAGTGGCTTGATTCACGGGGAGCCCCAGCATTTT	CASGLIHGEPQHF
TRBV29-1	TRBJ1-2	TRBD1	-	TGCAGCGTAACCGGGACAGGAACCTATGGCTACACCTTC	CSVTGTGTYGYTF
TRBV7-2	TRBJ2-7	-	-	TGTGCCAGCAGCTCCGACAGATGGGAGCAGTACTTC	CASSSDRWEQYF
TRBV10-3	TRBJ1-2	-	-	TGTGCCATCAGTGAATCGAAGGGGGAGCATGGCTACACCTTC	CAISESKGEHGYTF
TRBV25-1	TRBJ2-2	-	-	TGTGCCTGGAAGCCCAGGGCGAGCACCGGGGAGCTGTTTTTT	CAWKPRASTGELFF
TRBV2	TRBJ1-2	-	many	TGTGCCAGCACCCAGGCGGATTATGGCTACACCTTC	CASTQADYGYTF
TRBV6-5	TRBJ2-5	-	-	TGTGCCAGCAGTGAAGGGGGTGTTCGGCGTGAGACCAAGTACTTC	CASSEGGVRRETKYF
TRBV25-1	TRBJ1-1	-	-	TGTGCCAGTAGTATCTTCCGGGACAAGAACACTGAAGCTTTCTTT	CASSIFRDKNTEAFF
TRBV7-3	TRBJ2-2	-	few	TGTGCCAGCAGCCCCCAGGCGCGAGTGGACACCGGGGAGCTGTTTTTT	CASSPQARVDTGELFF
TRBV5-1	TRBJ1-6	TRBD1	few	TGCGCCAGCAGGTCCCAGGGGGGAGAGGGATCACCCCTCCACTTT	CASRSQGGEGSPLHF
TRBV5-6	TRBJ2-6	-	few	TGTGCCAGCAGCCGAGGGGACACTAGCTCTGGGGCCAACGTCCTGACTTTC	CASSRGDTSSGANVLTF
TRBV29-1	TRBJ2-7	-	few	TGCAGCGTTGACGTTGAGGGCCTGAGCTCCTACGAGCAGTACTTC	CSVDVEGLSSYEQYF
TRBV29-1	TRBJ2-5	-	-	TGCAGCGTTGCTGAGCAGACCCAGTACTTC	CSVAEQTQYF
TRBV20-1	TRBJ1-2	-	once	TGCAGTGCAACAAGTCCCGGACGCGAGGACTACACCTTC	CSATSPGREDYTF
TRBV2	TRBJ2-6	-	few	TGTGCCAGCAGTTTAAGGGGCAGCTCTGGGGCCAACGTCCTGACTTTC	CASSLRGSSGANVLTF
TRBV11-2	TRBJ2-5	TRBD2	-	TGTGCCAGCAGCTTAGGGGCTAGCGGGAGTGGCGCAGTGGCGGAGACCCAGTACTTC	CASSLGASGSGAVAETQYF
TRBV9	TRBJ1-1	TRBD1	-	TGTGCCAGCAGCGCCGGGACAGGGGACTTGAACACTGAAGCTTTCTTT	CASSAGTGDLNTEAFF
TRBV6-5	TRBJ1-2	TRBD1	-	TGTGCCAGCAGTCCTAGACAGGGGTCTTACTATGGCTACACCTTC	CASSPRQGSYYGYTF
TRBV29-1	TRBJ2-3	TRBD2	-	TGCAGCGTTGTGGCGGGAGGGCCGTCTACAGATACGCAGTATTTT	CSVVAGGPSTDTQYF
TRBV29-1	TRBJ1-2	TRBD1	many	TGCAGCCTCCGGGACAGTTCTTTGGGTGGCTACACCTTC	CSLRDSSLGGYTF
TRBV6-6	TRBJ2-7	-	-	TGTGCCAGCAGTTATTCTCCCAAGACAAACTACGAGCAGTACTTC	CASSYSPKTNYEQYF
TRBV5-4	TRBJ2-2	-	-	TGTGCCAGCAGCTCCAAGGACAACACCGGGGAGCTGTTTTTT	CASSSKDNTGELFF
TRBV12-5	TRBJ2-7	-	-	TGTGCTAGTGGCCCCTCAGGGGCCTACGAGCAGTACTTC	CASGPSGAYEQYF
TRBV6-5	TRBJ1-3	-	few	TGTGCCAGCAGTTCGCCTCAGTCCGGGAACACCATATATTTT	CASSSPQSGNTIYF
TRBV29-1	TRBJ2-7	-	many	TGCAGCGTTGTCGAGGGTTGGTACGAGCAGTACTTC	CSVVEGWYEQYF
TRBV12-3/TRBV12-4	TRBJ1-2	-	-	TGTGCCAGCAGTTTAAGGCAGGGGACGGCGAACTATGGCTACACCTTC	CASSLRQGTANYGYTF
TRBV5-5	TRBJ1-2	TRBD1	-	TGCGCCAGCAGCCCCGACAGGGTCCAGGGATCGCACTATGGCTACACCTTC	CASSPDRVQGSHYGYTF
TRBV20-1	TRBJ1-1	-	few	TGCAGTGCGAGGCCCTCGGAAGCTTTCTTT	CSARPSEAFF
TRBV6-5	TRBJ2-7	-	-	TGTGCCAGCAGTTCCGATCCAGGGGTGTACGAGCAGTACTTC	CASSSDPGVYEQYF
TRBV7-8	TRBJ2-7	-	many	TGTGCCAGCAGTCCCTTCTACGAGCAGTACTTC	CASSPFYEQYF
TRBV7-2	TRBJ1-4	-	-	TGTGCCAGCAGCTTAGGAGTATGGGGGGGTTCTAATGAAAAACTGTTTTTT	CASSLGVWGGSNEKLFF
TRBV7-2	TRBJ2-7	TRBD2	-	TGTGCCAGTAAGGGGACGTCTCGCGCACGACTAGCGGTTTCTACAGAGCAGTACTTC	CASKGTSRARLAVSTEQYF
TRBV10-3	TRBJ2-7	TRBD2	-	TGTGCCATCAGTGAGGAGTACCCGCTAGCGGGTAGCTCCTACGGGCAGTACTTC	CAISEEYPLAGSSYGQYF
TRBV10-3	TRBJ2-7	-	few	TGTGCCAGCGCCTTCTCCCGGGGTGGCGAGCAGTACTTC	CASAFSRGGEQYF
TRBV10-3	TRBJ2-2	-	many	TGTGCCATCAGTGAGTCGGATGGGAACGCCGGGGAGCTGTTTTTT	CAISESDGNAGELFF
TRBV4-1	TRBJ1-5	-	few	TGCGCCAGCAGCCAAGCTGCTCTAGGGCCCCAGCATTTT	CASSQAALGPQHF
TRBV12-3/TRBV12-4	TRBJ1-5	TRBD1	-	TGTGCCAGCAGGAAGACAGGGTACAATCAGCCCCAGCATTTT	CASRKTGYNQPQHF